Below, 26 T cell receptor beta chains from the same sample are listed, as sequenced in a study of cytomegalovirus exposure and HLA in healthy donors. In the PCR, 60 Vbeta and 13 Jbeta primers were used. Clones were read by immunoSEQ multiplex PCR, and TCRdb kept only the in-frame ones, dropping some. The sample carries roughly 150,000 clones, around 74% recorded once. The specimen was PBMCs. All receptors derive from a man aged 18 to 29 in good health and CMV-seronegative.

V is TRBV19 and J is TRBJ2-2; tentative D call: TRBD1 (5 bases). V lost 5 bases and J 3 bases, leaving 16 bases between the germline ends. The germline V gene has CDR1 LNHDA and CDR2 SQIVND (reference sequence). The CDR3 contains 16 residues. As DNA, the CDR3 is TGTGCCAGTAGTCTTGACAGAAGTCAGGACACCGGGGAGCTGTTTTTT. Its protein product is CASSLDRSQDTGELFF.

The chain uses TRBV11-2 and TRBJ1-4, with 8 bases that match TRBD1. Germline trimming cut 4 bases from V and 5 bases from J; bases unmatched to any gene: 6. CDR1 and CDR2 from the germline V gene are SGHAT and FQNNGV. The CDR3 spans 15 residues. The CDR3 coding sequence is TGTGCCAGCAGCTCGGGGACAGGAACAAATGAAAAACTGTTTTTT. Translated, it gives CASSSGTGTNEKLFF.

The V gene is TRBV7-9, the J gene TRBJ2-5; 7 bases fit TRBD2. Germline values: CDR1 SEHNR, CDR2 FQNEAQ (reference sequence). CDR3 length: 14 residues. V was clipped by 7 bases and J by 1 base; unmatched bases: 6. CDR3 loop: CASTEAGTQETQYF. The CDR3 DNA reads TGTGCCAGCACCGAAGCGGGAACCCAAGAGACCCAGTACTTC.

V and J are TRBV10-3 and TRBJ1-2, with unresolved D. Germline V gives CDR1 ENHRY, CDR2 SYGVKD. Trimming left V 7 bases short and J 6 bases short, with 15 bases between. This CDR3 is built from 13 residues. The CDR3, as DNA: TGTGCCATCACCCGGAACGACAACGATGGCTACACCTTC. It yields the protein CAITRNDNDGYTF.

This rearrangement joins TRBV6-5 to TRBJ2-1, with 10 bases that match TRBD2. The CDR3 has 15 amino acids. Looked up from germline, CDR1 is MNHEY and CDR2 is SVGAGI. J was trimmed by 5 bases and V by 4 bases; bases with no gene match: 5. The CDR3 coding sequence is TGTGCCAGCAGTTCGACAGCGGGGGGGGACAATGAGCAGTTCTTC. It yields the protein CASSSTAGGDNEQFF.

The rearrangement links TRBV9 to TRBJ2-3; TRBD2 aligns across 7 bases. The CDR3 sequence is 16 residues long. Per the germline V gene, CDR1 is SGDLS and CDR2 is YYNGEE. Losses at the gene ends were 1 base for V and 1 base for J; bases not matched to a gene: 6. The CDR3 coding sequence is TGTGCCAGCAGCGTAACCAGCGGGATCCGCACAGATACGCAGTATTTT. It translates to CASSVTSGIRTDTQYF.

Concerning this clone itself: This may stem from a read error, because a much larger clone lies one nucleotide away. This rearrangement joins TRBV7-9 to TRBJ1-2; D not certain. The CDR3 is 13 residues long. CDR1 and CDR2 (germline): SEHNR, FQNEAQ (reference sequence). Here the CDR3 reads CTSSPPYQYGYTF. CDR3 DNA: TGTACCAGCAGCCCGCCGTATCAGTATGGCTACACCTTC.

The chain recombines TRBV9 with TRBJ2-6; D is unresolved. Germline V gene data show CDR1 as SGDLS and CDR2 as YYNGEE. V was shortened by 3 bases and J by 0 bases, with 7 bases between the two germline ends. The CDR3 has 15 residues. For the CDR3, the DNA is TGTGCCAGCAGCGAATCTCCCTCTGGGGCCAACGTCCTGACTTTC. It codes for CASSESPSGANVLTF.

The chain links TRBV19 to TRBJ2-7; no definite D call. The CDR3 contains 16 residues. Per germline, CDR1 LNHDA and CDR2 SQIVND (reference sequence). V lost 3 bases, J lost 3 bases, and 18 bases lay in between. CDR3: CASSMRLNPSNYEQYF. CDR3 coding DNA: TGTGCCAGTAGTATGAGGTTGAATCCGAGTAACTACGAGCAGTACTTC.

V gene TRBV6-5 combines with J gene TRBJ1-1, with TRBD1 matching over 11 bases. The germline V gene has CDR1 MNHEY and CDR2 SVGAGI. The length of the CDR3 is 13 residues. The V and J ends lost 6 bases and 5 bases, in that order; junction bases with no gene match: 2. The DNA for the CDR3 is TGTGCCAGCAGAGGACAGGGGGCAACTGAAGCTTTCTTT. Protein product: CASRGQGATEAFF.

This chain connects TRBV6-5 to TRBJ1-6; D is uncertain. Germline V gene data show CDR1 as MNHEY and CDR2 as SVGAGI. V was trimmed by 4 bases and J by 5 bases, leaving 6 bases between them. The CDR3 loop spans 13 amino acids. CDR3 DNA sequence: TGTGCCAGCAGTTCCCGGGATAATTCACCCCTCCACTTT. This gives the protein CASSSRDNSPLHF.

This clone appeared once. The same CDR3 can be traced to other DNA sequences in this sample. V is TRBV5-1 and J is TRBJ2-7; D possibly corresponds to TRBD1 (5 bases). CDR1 SGHRS and CDR2 YFSETQ come from the germline V gene. V lost 2 bases and J lost 2, with 8 bases in between. The CDR3 is 13 amino acids. The CDR3 coding sequence is TGCGCCAGCAGCTTAGACAGCCCCTACGAGCAGTACTTC. Translated, it gives CASSLDSPYEQYF.

This chain connects TRBV25-1 to TRBJ2-7; TRBD1 aligns across 8 bases. Germline assignment: CDR1 MGHDK and CDR2 SYGVNS. V dropped 4 bases and J dropped 7; count of bases not matched to a gene: 15. The CDR3 is 16 residues long. The CDR3 nucleotides are TGTGCCAGCAGTGGCCCCGCCGGGACAGGACCTAGGGAGCAGTACTTC. Translating it yields CASSGPAGTGPREQYF.

The rearrangement joins TRBV18 to TRBJ2-5; D uncertain. The CDR3 sequence is 12 residues long. The germline CDR1 and CDR2 sequences are KGHSH and LQKENI. Deletions cut 6 bases from V and 10 bases from J, with 15 bases between. CDR3 DNA sequence: TGTGCCAGCTCTCTCGACTCTCGCCACCAGTACTTC. It translates to CASSLDSRHQYF.

V is TRBV5-4 and J is TRBJ1-4; D is possibly TRBD1 (5 bases). CDR1 is SGHNT, CDR2 YYREEE, per germline (reference sequence). This CDR3 comprises 12 residues. V was cut by 0 bases and J by 12 bases, with 9 bases left in between. This CDR3 is CASSLAGGQLFF. CDR3 coding DNA: TGTGCCAGCAGCTTGGCCGGGGGACAACTGTTTTTT. Complete variable domain (other parts from reference TRBV5-4 and TRBJ1-4): ETGVTQSPTHLIKTRGQQVTLRCSSQSGHNTVSWYQQALGQGPQFIFQYYREEENGRGNFPPRFSGLQFPNYSSELNVNALELDDSALYLCASSLAGGQLFFGSGTQLSVL.

This clone has a single count. The rearrangement links TRBV2 to TRBJ2-7, with TRBD1 matching 9 bases. Looked up from germline, CDR1 is SNHLY and CDR2 is FYNNEI. Losses at the gene ends were 0 bases for V and 6 bases for J; bases not matched to a gene: 9. There are 16 residues in the CDR3. This chain's CDR3 is CASSEAWGTGTPEQYF. The CDR3 DNA reads as TGTGCCAGCAGTGAAGCGTGGGGGACAGGGACCCCCGAGCAGTACTTC.

V gene TRBV6-1 combines with J gene TRBJ2-3; 10 nucleotides match TRBD2. Germline V gene lookup returns CDR1 MNHNS and CDR2 SASEGT. The CDR3 totals 19 residues. Unmatched junction bases numbered 17, after V lost 2 bases and J lost 6 bases. CDR3 region: CASSELAGVDVGLRDTQYF. The CDR3 nucleotides are TGTGCCAGCAGTGAACTAGCGGGAGTGGATGTGGGGCTAAGGGATACGCAGTATTTT.

The chain joins TRBV30 to TRBJ2-2; D is ambiguous. Germline values: CDR1 GTSNPN, CDR2 SVGIG (reference sequence). The V end was cut by 2 bases, the J end by 8 bases, with 9 bases between. The CDR3 length is 12 residues. CDR3 coding DNA: TGTGCCTGGAGTCTTAGCCGGGGGGAGCTGTTTTTT. Translating gives CAWSLSRGELFF.

CDR3 DNA sequence: TGTGCCAGCAGTTTAGGAGCGGGTAGCTCCTACAATGAGCAGTTCTTC. It encodes CASSLGAGSSYNEQFF. This chain connects TRBV27 to TRBJ2-1, with D tentatively TRBD2 (6 bases). CDR3 length equals 16 residues. CDR1 MNHEY and CDR2 SMNVEV come from the germline V gene (reference sequence). Trimming took off 2 bases at V and 0 bases at J, with 11 bases between the two ends.

The CDR3 nucleotides read TGTGCCAGCAGTGGTTGGGGGGGCGGCACTGAAGCTTTCTTT. Amino acid sequence: CASSGWGGGTEAFF. The genes are TRBV25-1 and TRBJ1-1; a possible D gene is TRBD1 (6 bases). The CDR3 is 14 residues long. V lost 4 bases and J lost 4, with 13 bases in between. Germline V CDR1 and CDR2: MGHDK, SYGVNS.

V is TRBV4-1 and J is TRBJ2-5; TRBD2 agrees at 11 bases. Germline V gene lookup returns CDR1 MGHRA and CDR2 YSYEKL. This CDR3 is built from 16 residues. After removal of 4 bases from V and 1 base from J, the junction contained 5 bases not matched to a gene. The CDR3, as DNA: TGCGCCAGCAGCCCCTGGGGACTAGCGGTCCAAGAGACCCAGTACTTC. Protein sequence: CASSPWGLAVQETQYF.

This clone counts as large. This chain uses TRBV5-6 with TRBJ1-1; unclear D gene. This CDR3 spans 16 amino acids. The V end was cut by 2 bases, the J end by 1 base, with 15 bases between. In germline, CDR1 is SGHDT, CDR2 YYEEEE. The DNA of the CDR3 is TGTGCCAGCAGCTTAAAACCTGGCGGCCCGAACACTGAAGCTTTCTTT. Translating gives CASSLKPGGPNTEAFF.

The rearrangement uses TRBV5-1 and TRBJ2-3, with TRBD2 matching over 9 bases. J gave up 5 bases and V 3 bases, and 13 bases lay outside the gene matches. The CDR3 has 17 residues. In germline, CDR1 is SGHRS, CDR2 YFSETQ. CDR3 sequence (DNA): TGCGCCAGCAGCTCAGGGTCTGCGGGAGGGCCTGGAGATACGCAGTATTTT. It encodes CASSSGSAGGPGDTQYF.

The chain links TRBV11-2 to TRBJ1-5; D gene uncertain. This CDR3 spans 13 amino acids. Germline V gene sequence: CDR1 SGHAT, CDR2 FQNNGV. V lost 3 bases to trimming and J lost 6 bases, with 9 bases between them. The CDR3 here is CASSLGRVQPQHF. DNA of the CDR3: TGTGCCAGCAGCTTGGGCAGAGTTCAGCCCCAGCATTTT.

The V gene is TRBV18, the J gene TRBJ1-1, with 11 bases lining up with TRBD1. J lost 5 bases, V lost 3 bases, and 5 bases had no gene match. The CDR3 consists of 15 residues. Looked up from germline, CDR1 is KGHSH and CDR2 is LQKENI. CDR3: CASSPLGQGGTEAFF. The CDR3 DNA reads TGTGCCAGCTCACCCCTGGGACAGGGGGGAACTGAAGCTTTCTTT.

The rearrangement uses TRBV5-4 and TRBJ2-1, with TRBD2 identical over 9 bases. Germline trimming cut 5 bases from V and 3 bases from J; bases unmatched to any gene: 3. CDR3 size: 14 residues. Germline values: CDR1 SGHNT, CDR2 YYREEE (reference sequence). CDR3 protein: CASSLAGFYNEQFF. The CDR3 DNA reads as TGTGCCAGCAGTCTAGCGGGGTTCTACAATGAGCAGTTCTTC.